This T cell receptor beta chain was recorded in a study of blood T cell repertoires in COVID-19. The overall study: Acute and convalescent COVID-19 specimens originated in the United States, Italy and Spain. The cDNA or gDNA used as material had been derived from T cells, B-cell-depleted T cells, or PBMCs.

The V gene's germline CDR1 is LNHDA and CDR2 SQIVND (reference sequence). CDR3 length: 13 residues. V lost 0 bases and J 12 bases, leaving 14 bases between the germline ends. Participants were aged about 18 to 89 years from around 25 US areas. Cohort 3 donors counted as recovered after two negative PCRs, clearance, or resolved symptoms. Data came from immunoSEQ multiplex PCR; TCRdb stores just in-frame clones and leaves some out. The sample lists about 310,000 clones; about 91% were seen once. The sample was PBMCs or T cells enriched from blood (not recorded which). This receptor was identified in a woman between 40 and 55 years old who had recovered from COVID-19. This rearrangement joins TRBV19 to TRBJ1-1; D not certain. CDR3 sequence: CASSIDSEGKTFF. CDR3 nucleotides: TGTGCCAGTAGTATAGATTCGGAGGGTAAAACTTTCTTT.